The 11 T cell receptor beta chains reported below all come from one sample, sequenced in a study of blood T cell repertoires in COVID-19. TCRdb's table, derived via immunoSEQ multiplex PCR, lists solely in-frame clones and lacks some. The data show 190,000 or so clones, 78% seen once. Sequencing was performed on peripheral blood. These receptors were taken from a woman of 80 years or more with active or convalescent COVID-19.

The chain has TRBV18 and TRBJ2-2; D gene ambiguous. V was trimmed by 1 base and J by 7 bases, leaving 10 bases between them. The CDR3 extends over 14 amino acids. From germline, CDR1 is KGHSH and CDR2 LQKENI. DNA for the CDR3: TGTGCCAGCTCACCACGATCGTCCGGCGGGGAGCTGTTTTTT. Translated: CASSPRSSGGELFF.

The chain links TRBV7-2 to TRBJ1-4, with TRBD1 matching over 7 bases. This CDR3 comprises 13 residues. From germline, CDR1 is SGHTA and CDR2 FQGNSA. V lost 5 bases and J lost 7; bases outside the gene matches: 4. The CDR3 region is CASSPDRVEKLFF. The CDR3, as DNA: TGTGCCAGCAGCCCAGACAGGGTTGAAAAACTGTTTTTT.

This clone was observed a single time. The V call is TRBV27, the J call TRBJ2-1; 12 bases align to TRBD1. This CDR3 has 17 amino acids. Germline assignment: CDR1 MNHEY and CDR2 SMNVEV (reference sequence). After removal of 4 bases from V and 10 bases from J, the junction contained 14 bases not matched to a gene. CDR3 loop: CASSSRVGQGAFVEQFF. CDR3 DNA: TGTGCCAGCAGTTCTCGAGTGGGACAGGGGGCTTTTGTGGAGCAGTTCTTC.

V usage is TRBV6-6 and J usage is TRBJ1-2; D might be TRBD1 (5 bases). Germline assignment: CDR1 MNHNY and CDR2 SVGAGI (reference sequence). The CDR3 is made up of 16 amino acids. The V and J ends lost 5 bases and 4 bases respectively, with 20 bases between them. CDR3 bases: TGTGCCAGCAGTCGAGGGGAAGGACTTCCCCCCTATGGCTACACCTTC. Translating gives CASSRGEGLPPYGYTF.

V usage is TRBV4-1 and J usage is TRBJ1-2; no definite D call. This CDR3 is 15 amino acids long. Trimming took 1 base from V and 4 from J, leaving 13 bases between them. Germline assignment: CDR1 MGHRA and CDR2 YSYEKL. The CDR3 region is CASSQGLGSSYGYTF. The CDR3 DNA reads TGCGCCAGCAGCCAAGGCTTGGGGAGTTCCTATGGCTACACCTTC.

The V gene is TRBV5-6, the J gene TRBJ1-3; possibly TRBD1 for D (5 bases). With 3 bases removed from V and 0 bases from J, the gap between germline ends came to 7 bases. CDR1 is SGHDT, CDR2 YYEEEE, per germline. This CDR3 is built from 14 residues. CDR3 nucleotides: TGTGCCAGCAGCTGGGGGGTCTCTGGAAACACCATATATTTT. This gives the protein CASSWGVSGNTIYF.

J is TRBJ2-1 and V is TRBV24-1; D possibly corresponds to TRBD2 (5 bases). Germline assignment: CDR1 KGHDR and CDR2 SFDVKD. CDR3 length: 15 amino acids. With 5 bases removed from V and 5 bases from J, the gap between germline ends came to 15 bases. The CDR3 nucleotides are TGTGCCACCAGTGGATCGGAGCTAGCAAACAATGAGCAGTTCTTC. Amino acids: CATSGSELANNEQFF.

This clone was counted only a few times. The chain has TRBV11-2 and TRBJ1-1, with D perhaps TRBD1 (6 bases). V lost 4 bases, J lost 1 base, and 10 bases lay in between. Germline-derived CDR1 and CDR2 are SGHAT and FQNNGV. The CDR3 runs 14 residues. The DNA of the CDR3 is TGTGCCAGCAGCTATGGGACACCGAACACTGAAGCTTTCTTT. This sequence encodes CASSYGTPNTEAFF.

This sequence joins TRBV6-5 and TRBJ1-2; D is perhaps TRBD1 (6 bases). Trimming shortened V by 6 bases and J by 3 bases, and 11 bases separated the two germline ends. CDR1 is MNHEY, CDR2 SVGAGI, per germline. This CDR3 is built from 13 residues. The DNA for the CDR3 is TGTGCCAGCAGAAAAACAGGGTACTATGGCTACACCTTC. Translation: CASRKTGYYGYTF.

This clone was detected a few times. The chain carries TRBV29-1 and TRBJ2-7, with 9 bases matching TRBD1. The CDR3 consists of 13 residues. Germline V gene lookup returns CDR1 SQVTM and CDR2 ANQGSEA. J was trimmed by 6 bases and V by 7 bases; bases with no gene match: 10. The CDR3 sequence is CSAHRTGVGEQYF. CDR3 coding DNA: TGCAGCGCCCACCGGACAGGGGTTGGCGAGCAGTACTTC.

This chain links TRBV3-1 (or the pseudogene TRBV3-2) with TRBJ2-1, with 10 nucleotides matching TRBD2. The CDR3 has 16 amino acids. Germline CDR1 is LGHDT and CDR2 is YNNKEL (reference sequence). J was trimmed by 8 bases and V by 1 base; bases with no gene match: 8. In DNA form, the CDR3 reads TGTGCCAGCAGCCAAGGATTAAGCGGGGGGGCCCATGAGCAGTTCTTC. Its protein is CASSQGLSGGAHEQFF.